Below, 10 T cell receptor beta chains from the same sample are listed, as sequenced in a study of T cell responses to AZD1222 COVID-19 vaccine. Generated by immunoSEQ multiplex PCR, the TCRdb table keeps only in-frame clones and is missing some. The table includes some 96,000 clones, around 87% detected once. The material was peripheral blood, obtained on day 0 of MenACWY control vaccination. The receptors shown here come from an adult in good health.

The chain joins TRBV9 to TRBJ1-1; perhaps TRBD1 as D (6 bases). This CDR3 region has 14 residues. Trimming stripped 3 bases from V and 6 bases from J, with 15 bases between. Germline V gene sequence: CDR1 SGDLS, CDR2 YYNGEE. The CDR3 sequence: CASSEGGGLAEAFF. In nucleotides, the CDR3 is TGTGCCAGCAGCGAGGGAGGGGGGCTGGCTGAAGCTTTCTTT.

The V and J genes are TRBV5-1 and TRBJ1-4; D is perhaps TRBD1 (5 bases). CDR1 and CDR2 from the germline V gene are SGHRS and YFSETQ. Trimming stripped 4 bases from V and 11 bases from J, with 21 bases between. The CDR3 consists of 15 residues. Written as DNA, the CDR3 is TGCGCCAGCAGCGGGGGACGGAGAGATTCGGGGAAACTGTTTTTT. Its translation: CASSGGRRDSGKLFF.

The chain couples TRBV4-2 to TRBJ1-1; D gene uncertain. The CDR3 is 13 amino acids. Germline assignment: CDR1 LGHNA and CDR2 YNFKEQ. Trimming shortened V by 8 bases and J by 0 bases, and 10 bases separated the two germline ends. The CDR3 nucleotides are TGTGCCAGCCGGATGGACCTGAACACTGAAGCTTTCTTT. This gives the protein CASRMDLNTEAFF.

The chain employs TRBV5-1 and TRBJ1-5, with no clear D. The CDR3 consists of 15 residues. The germline V gene encodes CDR1 SGHRS and CDR2 YFSETQ. Trimming pared 0 bases from V and 4 bases from J, leaving 11 bases between. The CDR3 DNA reads as TGCGCCAGCAGCTTGGATGGCAGCGCGAATCAGCCCCAGCATTTT. Translation gives CASSLDGSANQPQHF. The complete variable domain, with remaining parts taken from reference TRBV5-1 and TRBJ1-5, reads KAGVTQTPRYLIKTRGQQVTLSCSPISGHRSVSWYQQTPGQGLQFLFEYFSETQRNKGNFPGRFSGRQFSNSRSEMNVSTLELGDSALYLCASSLDGSANQPQHFGDGTRLSIL.

The chain combines TRBV30 with TRBJ2-3; D gene unclear. Germline lookup yields CDR1 GTSNPN and CDR2 SVGIG (reference sequence). The V end was cut by 1 base, the J end by 6 bases, with 14 bases between. This CDR3 spans 14 amino acids. CDR3 region: CAWSGGATWDTQYF. CDR3 DNA: TGTGCCTGGAGTGGAGGAGCCACGTGGGATACGCAGTATTTT.

The J gene is TRBJ1-6, the V gene TRBV4-3; D uncertain. V shed 0 bases and J shed 2 bases, with 14 bases lying between them. This CDR3 spans 18 amino acids. The germline V gene encodes CDR1 LGHNA and CDR2 YSLEER. DNA for the CDR3: TGCGCCAGCAGCCAAGAAGCCAGGCACGGGGCCTATAATTCACCCCTCCACTTT. Protein sequence: CASSQEARHGAYNSPLHF.

CDR3: CASSIRLAGGALYEQYF. CDR3 nucleotide sequence: TGTGCCAGTAGTATAAGACTAGCGGGAGGCGCCCTCTACGAGCAGTACTTC. The chain has TRBV19 and TRBJ2-7; 13 bases map to TRBD2. The CDR3 totals 17 residues. Germline CDR1 LNHDA, CDR2 SQIVND (reference sequence). Unmatched junction bases numbered 7, after V lost 2 bases and J lost 3 bases.

This chain links TRBV7-2 with TRBJ1-4; D uncertain. CDR3 size: 14 residues. The germline V gene has CDR1 SGHTA and CDR2 FQGNSA. Trimming took 0 bases from V and 5 from J, leaving 7 bases between them. CDR3 in DNA: TGTGCCAGCAGCTTAGCCAGGTCCAATGAAAAACTGTTTTTT. The encoded protein is CASSLARSNEKLFF.

DNA of the CDR3: TGTGCCAGCAGCTTATGGGGGCGGGGGAGCCTCTATGGCTACACCTTC. Translated: CASSLWGRGSLYGYTF. The chain links TRBV7-8 to TRBJ1-2; perhaps TRBD1 as D (6 bases). V was trimmed by 2 bases and J by 4 bases, leaving 17 bases between them. The CDR3 has 16 residues. Germline V gene data show CDR1 as SGHVS and CDR2 as FQNEAQ.

The rearrangement uses TRBV7-2 and TRBJ2-7; 8 nucleotides align to TRBD1. Germline lookup yields CDR1 SGHTA and CDR2 FQGNSA. V shed 1 base, J shed 4 bases, and the junction held 12 bases outside the gene matches. The CDR3 totals 17 residues. The CDR3 region has the DNA TGTGCCAGCAGCTTAGAGGCCCTCGGGACAGGTACTTACGAGCAGTACTTC. Translating gives CASSLEALGTGTYEQYF.